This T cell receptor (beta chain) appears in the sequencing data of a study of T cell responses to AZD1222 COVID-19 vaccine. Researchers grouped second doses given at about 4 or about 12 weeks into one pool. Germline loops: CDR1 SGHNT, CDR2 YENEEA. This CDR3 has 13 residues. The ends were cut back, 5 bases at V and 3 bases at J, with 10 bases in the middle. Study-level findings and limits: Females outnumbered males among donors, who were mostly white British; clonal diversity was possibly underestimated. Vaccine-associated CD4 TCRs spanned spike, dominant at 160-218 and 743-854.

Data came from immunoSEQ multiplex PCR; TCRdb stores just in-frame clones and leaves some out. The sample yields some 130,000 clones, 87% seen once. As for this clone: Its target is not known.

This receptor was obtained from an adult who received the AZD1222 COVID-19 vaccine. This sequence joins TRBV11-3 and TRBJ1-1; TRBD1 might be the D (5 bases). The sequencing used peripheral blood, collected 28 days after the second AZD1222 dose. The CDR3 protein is CASSRGAYTEAFF. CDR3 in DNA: TGTGCCAGCAGCCGAGGGGCGTACACTGAAGCTTTCTTT.